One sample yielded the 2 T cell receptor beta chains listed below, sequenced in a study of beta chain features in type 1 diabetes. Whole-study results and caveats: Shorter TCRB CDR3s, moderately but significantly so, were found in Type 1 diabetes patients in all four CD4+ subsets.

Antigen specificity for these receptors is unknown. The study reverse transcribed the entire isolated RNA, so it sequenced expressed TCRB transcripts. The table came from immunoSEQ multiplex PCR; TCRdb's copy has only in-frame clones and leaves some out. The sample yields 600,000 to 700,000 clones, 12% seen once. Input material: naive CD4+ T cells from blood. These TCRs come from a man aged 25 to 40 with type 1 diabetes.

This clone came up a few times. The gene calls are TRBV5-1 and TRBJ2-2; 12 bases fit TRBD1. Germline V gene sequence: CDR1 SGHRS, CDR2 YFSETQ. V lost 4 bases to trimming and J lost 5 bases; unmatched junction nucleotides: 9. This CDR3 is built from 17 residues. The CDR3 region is CASSPGQGAWMTGELFF. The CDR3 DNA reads TGCGCCAGCAGCCCGGGACAGGGGGCCTGGATGACCGGGGAGCTGTTTTTT.

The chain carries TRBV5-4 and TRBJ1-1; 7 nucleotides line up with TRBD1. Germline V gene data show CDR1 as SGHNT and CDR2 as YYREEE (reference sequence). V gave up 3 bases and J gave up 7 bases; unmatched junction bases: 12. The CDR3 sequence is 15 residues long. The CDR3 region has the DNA TGTGCCAGCAGCTCCGCCCCGGGACAGCCTAATGAAGCTTTCTTT. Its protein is CASSSAPGQPNEAFF.